This TCR beta chain was captured by sequencing in a study of OX40 agonist ivuxolimab in advanced cancers. Study overall: As their treatment, patients were administered ivuxolimab, an agonistic anti-OX40 (CD134) antibody. Past anti-PD-1, anti-PD-L1 or anti-CTLA-4 therapy was accepted, and roughly 42% had received some. Study observations and caveats: At 0.1 to 3.0 mg/kg and by week 6, clonal expansion occurred in CD4+ and CD8+ blood T cells.

Here immunoSEQ multiplex PCR was the method, and the copy in TCRdb shows in-frame clones only, minus some. Among approximately 79,000 clones listed, roughly 90% were seen once. The junction had 9 bases not matched to a gene; V was cut back by 5 bases and J by 5 bases. The CDR3 totals 17 residues. Germline V lookup: CDR1 SGHAT, CDR2 FQNNGV. The cohort excluded patients with autoimmune disease history or systemic immunosuppression. As for this clone: No antigen is known for it.

The receptor was isolated from an adult with an advanced solid tumor such as melanoma, head and neck, liver or kidney cancer. The rearrangement links TRBV11-2 to TRBJ2-2, with 12 bases that match TRBD1. The sequenced sample was CD4+ or CD8+ T cells sorted from blood, obtained in a trial of the OX40 agonist ivuxolimab. The CDR3 spells CASSLMGQGAQTGELFF. The CDR3 nucleotides read TGTGCCAGCAGCCTTATGGGACAGGGGGCGCAAACCGGGGAGCTGTTTTTT.